The rows below give T cell receptor beta chains drawn from one sample of a study of T cells in Graves' hyperthyroidism and ophthalmopathy. In TCRdb, the multiplex PCR reads were re-called with MiXCR into one record per CDR3 protein. The table shows about 720,000 distinct CDR3 sequences, with about 17% occurring only once. Material for sequencing was blood. These TCRs come from a woman aged 45-65 years with Graves' hyperthyroidism that later progressed to Graves' ophthalmopathy. Each CDR3 is given with its conserved first and last residue. A D gene is named only where the DNA matches it firmly. Clone size is not always given. Where it is, it says once, few, many or a class for expanded clones.

D gene | J gene | clone size | V gene | CDR3 protein | CDR3 DNA
. | TRBJ2-5 | few | TRBV7-9 | CASSFNEIGHGGETQYF | TGTGCCAGCAGCTTTAACGAAATAGGGCATGGGGGAGAGACCCAGTACTTC
. | TRBJ2-7 | many | TRBV11-2 | CASSLSSGRTYEQYF | TGTGCCAGCAGCTTATCTTCGGGCCGAACCTACGAGCAGTACTTC
. | TRBJ1-2 | . | TRBV9 | CASSVEGVGGYTF | TGTGCCAGCAGCGTAGAAGGGGTTGGTGGCTACACCTTC
TRBD1 | TRBJ1-6 | . | TRBV6-1 | CASSETGYASPLHF | TGTGCCAGCAGTGAGACAGGGTATGCCTCACCCCTCCACTTT
TRBD1 | TRBJ1-1 | many | TRBV5-1 | CASSPGQGLAEAFF | TGCGCCAGCAGCCCAGGACAGGGTCTCGCTGAAGCTTTCTTT
. | TRBJ1-1 | . | TRBV6-1 | CASSKSASNTEAFF | TGTGCCAGCAGTAAATCAGCTTCGAACACTGAAGCTTTCTTT
TRBD1 | TRBJ2-7 | . | TRBV29-1 | CSVEIEQGYEQYF | TGCAGCGTTGAGATTGAACAGGGGTACGAGCAGTACTTC
. | TRBJ2-1 | few | TRBV6-2/TRBV6-3 | CASSYSSSYNEQFF | TGTGCCAGCAGTTACTCAAGCTCCTACAATGAGCAGTTCTTC
TRBD1 | TRBJ1-4 | many | TRBV2 | CASSEEGQGNEKLFF | TGTGCCAGCAGTGAAGAGGGACAGGGTAACGAAAAACTGTTTTTT
. | TRBJ2-3 | many | TRBV5-1 | CASSLALATRTDTQYF | TGCGCCAGCAGCTTGGCGCTAGCAACACGCACAGATACGCAGTATTTT